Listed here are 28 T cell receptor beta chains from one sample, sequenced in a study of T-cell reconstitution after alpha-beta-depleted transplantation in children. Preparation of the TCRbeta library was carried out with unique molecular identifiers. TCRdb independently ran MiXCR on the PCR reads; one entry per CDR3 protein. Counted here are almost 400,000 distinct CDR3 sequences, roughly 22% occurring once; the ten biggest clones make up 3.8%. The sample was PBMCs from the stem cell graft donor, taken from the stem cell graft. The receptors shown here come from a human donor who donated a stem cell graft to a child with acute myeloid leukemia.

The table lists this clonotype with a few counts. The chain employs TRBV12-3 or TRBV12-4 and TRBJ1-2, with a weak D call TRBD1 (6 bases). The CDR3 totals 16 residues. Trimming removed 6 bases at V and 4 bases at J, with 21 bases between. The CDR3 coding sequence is TGTGCCAGCAGCCTCGGGGGGGGCAGACGAACCTATGGCTACACCTTC. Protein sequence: CASSLGGGRRTYGYTF.

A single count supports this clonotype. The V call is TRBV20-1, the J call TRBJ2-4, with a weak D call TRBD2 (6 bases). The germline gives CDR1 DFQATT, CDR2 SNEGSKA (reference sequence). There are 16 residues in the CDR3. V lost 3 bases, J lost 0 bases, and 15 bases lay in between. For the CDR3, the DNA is TGCAGTGCTAGCTCCCCGCTAGCGATAGCCAAAAACATTCAGTACTTC. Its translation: CSASSPLAIAKNIQYF.

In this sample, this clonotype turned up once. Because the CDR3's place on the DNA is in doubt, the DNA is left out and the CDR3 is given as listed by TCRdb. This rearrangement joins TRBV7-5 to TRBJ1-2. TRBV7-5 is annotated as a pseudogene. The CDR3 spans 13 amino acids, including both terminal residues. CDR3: CISVPEGGYGYTF.

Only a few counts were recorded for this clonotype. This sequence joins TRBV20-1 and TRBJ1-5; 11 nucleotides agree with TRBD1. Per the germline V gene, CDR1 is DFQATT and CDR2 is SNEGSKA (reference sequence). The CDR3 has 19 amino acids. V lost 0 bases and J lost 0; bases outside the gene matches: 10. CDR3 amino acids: CSARESSDRGRRSNQPQHF. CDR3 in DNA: TGCAGTGCTAGAGAGTCTTCGGACAGGGGGCGACGTAGCAATCAGCCCCAGCATTTT.

The CDR3 sequence is CASSYNRMNTEAFF. CDR3 sequence (DNA): TGTGCCAGCAGTTACAACAGAATGAACACTGAAGCTTTCTTT. The chain links TRBV6-5 to TRBJ1-1; D unresolved. The V and J ends lost 2 bases and 0 bases respectively, with 7 bases between them. This CDR3 contains 14 residues. The germline V gene encodes CDR1 MNHEY and CDR2 SVGAGI.

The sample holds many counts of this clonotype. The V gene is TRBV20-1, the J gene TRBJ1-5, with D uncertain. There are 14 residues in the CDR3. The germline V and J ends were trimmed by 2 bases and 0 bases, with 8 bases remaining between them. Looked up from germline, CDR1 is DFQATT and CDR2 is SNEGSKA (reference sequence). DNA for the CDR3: TGCAGTGCTAGATCAGGAAATAGCAATCAGCCCCAGCATTTT. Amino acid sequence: CSARSGNSNQPQHF.

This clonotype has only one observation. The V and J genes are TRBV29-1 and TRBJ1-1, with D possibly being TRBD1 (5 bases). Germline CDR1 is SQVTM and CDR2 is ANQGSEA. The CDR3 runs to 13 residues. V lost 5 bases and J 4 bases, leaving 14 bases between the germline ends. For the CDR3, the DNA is TGCAGCGTTCGCAGGGTGCAGGGCACTGAAGCTTTCTTT. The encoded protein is CSVRRVQGTEAFF.

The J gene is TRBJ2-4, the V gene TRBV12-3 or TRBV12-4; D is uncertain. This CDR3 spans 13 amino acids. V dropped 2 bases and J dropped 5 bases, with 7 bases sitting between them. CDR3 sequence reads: CASSLFVENIQYF. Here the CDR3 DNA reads TGTGCCAGCAGTTTATTTGTCGAAAACATTCAGTACTTC.

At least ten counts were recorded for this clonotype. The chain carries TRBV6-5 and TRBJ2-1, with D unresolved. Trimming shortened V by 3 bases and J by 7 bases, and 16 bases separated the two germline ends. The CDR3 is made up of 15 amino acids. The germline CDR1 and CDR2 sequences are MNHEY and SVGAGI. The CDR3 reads CASSYPPTLPNEQFF. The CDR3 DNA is TGTGCCAGCAGTTATCCCCCGACTCTACCGAATGAGCAGTTCTTC.

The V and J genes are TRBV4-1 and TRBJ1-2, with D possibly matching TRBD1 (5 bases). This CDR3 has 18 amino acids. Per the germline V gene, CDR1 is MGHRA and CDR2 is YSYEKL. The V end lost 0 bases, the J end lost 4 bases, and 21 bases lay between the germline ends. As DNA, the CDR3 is TGCGCCAGCAGCCAAGACCCCGGTCGTCAAGGGACCATCTATGGCTACACCTTC. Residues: CASSQDPGRQGTIYGYTF.

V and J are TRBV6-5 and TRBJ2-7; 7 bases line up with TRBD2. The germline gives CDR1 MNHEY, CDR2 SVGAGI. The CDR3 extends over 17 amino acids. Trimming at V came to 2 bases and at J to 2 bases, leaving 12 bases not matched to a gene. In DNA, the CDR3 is TGTGCCAGCAGTTACCTGGCTAGCGGACCCGTCCCCTACGAGCAGTACTTC. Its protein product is CASSYLASGPVPYEQYF.

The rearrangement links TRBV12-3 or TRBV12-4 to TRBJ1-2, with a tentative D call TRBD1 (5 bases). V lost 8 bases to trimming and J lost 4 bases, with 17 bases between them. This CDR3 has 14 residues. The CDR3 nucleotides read TGTGCCAGCCGGGGACCCAAGAAGGGCTATGGCTACACCTTC. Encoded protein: CASRGPKKGYGYTF.

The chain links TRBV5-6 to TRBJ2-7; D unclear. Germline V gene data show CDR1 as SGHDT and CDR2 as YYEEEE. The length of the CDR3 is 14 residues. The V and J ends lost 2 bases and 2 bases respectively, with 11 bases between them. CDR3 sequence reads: CASSFLDAAYEQYF. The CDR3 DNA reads TGTGCCAGCAGCTTTCTGGACGCCGCCTACGAGCAGTACTTC.

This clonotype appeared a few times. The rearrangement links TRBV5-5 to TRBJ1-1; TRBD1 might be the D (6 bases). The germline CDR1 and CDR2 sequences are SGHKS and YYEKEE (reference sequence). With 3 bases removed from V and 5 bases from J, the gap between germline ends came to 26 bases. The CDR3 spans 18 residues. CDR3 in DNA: TGTGCCAGCAGCTCCCTGTTCGCGGAAGGGGGAAGTAAAACTGAAGCTTTCTTT. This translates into CASSSLFAEGGSKTEAFF.

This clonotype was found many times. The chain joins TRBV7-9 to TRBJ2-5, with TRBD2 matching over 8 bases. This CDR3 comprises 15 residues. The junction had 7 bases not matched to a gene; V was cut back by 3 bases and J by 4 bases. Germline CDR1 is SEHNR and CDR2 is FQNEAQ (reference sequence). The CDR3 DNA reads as TGTGCCAGCAGCTTTAAAGCGGGAGTGTTAGAGACCCAGTACTTC. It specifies CASSFKAGVLETQYF.

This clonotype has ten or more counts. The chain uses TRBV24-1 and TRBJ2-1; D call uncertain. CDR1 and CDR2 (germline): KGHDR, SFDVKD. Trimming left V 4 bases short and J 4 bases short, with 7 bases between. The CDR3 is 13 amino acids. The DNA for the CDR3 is TGTGCCACCAGTGACCAAAATTACAATGAGCAGTTCTTC. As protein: CATSDQNYNEQFF.

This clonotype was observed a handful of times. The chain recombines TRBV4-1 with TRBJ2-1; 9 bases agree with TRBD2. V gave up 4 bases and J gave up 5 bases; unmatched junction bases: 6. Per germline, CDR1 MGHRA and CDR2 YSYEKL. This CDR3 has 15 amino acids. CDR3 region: CASSPSGVLNNEQFF. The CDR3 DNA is TGCGCCAGCAGCCCTAGCGGGGTCCTCAACAATGAGCAGTTCTTC.

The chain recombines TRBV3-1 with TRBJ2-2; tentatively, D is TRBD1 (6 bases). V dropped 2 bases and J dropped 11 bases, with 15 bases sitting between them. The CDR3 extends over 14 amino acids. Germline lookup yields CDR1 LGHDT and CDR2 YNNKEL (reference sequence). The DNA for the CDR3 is TGTGCCAGCAGCCAAACCTTCCGGGACACCGAGCTGTTTTTT. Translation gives CASSQTFRDTELFF.

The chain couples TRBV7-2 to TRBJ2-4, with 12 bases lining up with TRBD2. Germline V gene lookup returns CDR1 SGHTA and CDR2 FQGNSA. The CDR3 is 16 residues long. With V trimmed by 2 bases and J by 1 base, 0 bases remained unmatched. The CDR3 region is CASSLTSGRAKNIQYF. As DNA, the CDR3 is TGTGCCAGCAGCTTAACTAGCGGGAGGGCCAAAAACATTCAGTACTTC.

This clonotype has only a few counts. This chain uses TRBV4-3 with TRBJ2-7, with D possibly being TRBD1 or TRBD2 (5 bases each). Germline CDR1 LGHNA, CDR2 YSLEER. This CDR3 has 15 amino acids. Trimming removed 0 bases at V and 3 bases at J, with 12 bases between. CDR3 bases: TGCGCCAGCAGCCAAGACGAGGGACCCGGCTACGAGCAGTACTTC. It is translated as CASSQDEGPGYEQYF.

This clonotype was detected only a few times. This CDR3 reads CSATQSVNTEAFF. The CDR3 bases are TGCAGTGCTACCCAATCCGTGAACACTGAAGCTTTCTTT. The rearrangement uses TRBV20-1 and TRBJ1-1; D gene uncertain. Germline values: CDR1 DFQATT, CDR2 SNEGSKA (reference sequence). The CDR3 totals 13 residues. V was pared by 4 bases and J by 0 bases, with 9 bases between.

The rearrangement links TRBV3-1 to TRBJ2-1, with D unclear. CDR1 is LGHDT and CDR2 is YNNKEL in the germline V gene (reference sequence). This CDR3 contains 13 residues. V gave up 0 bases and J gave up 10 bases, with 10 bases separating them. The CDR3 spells CASSQDRRLEQFF. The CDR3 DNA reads TGTGCCAGCAGCCAAGACAGGAGACTCGAGCAGTTCTTC.

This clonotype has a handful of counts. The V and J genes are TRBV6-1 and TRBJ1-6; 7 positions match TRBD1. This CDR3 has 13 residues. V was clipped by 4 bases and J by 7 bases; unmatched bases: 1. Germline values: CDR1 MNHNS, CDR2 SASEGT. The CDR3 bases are TGTGCCAGCAGTGCGGACAGGAATTCACCCCTCCACTTT. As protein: CASSADRNSPLHF.

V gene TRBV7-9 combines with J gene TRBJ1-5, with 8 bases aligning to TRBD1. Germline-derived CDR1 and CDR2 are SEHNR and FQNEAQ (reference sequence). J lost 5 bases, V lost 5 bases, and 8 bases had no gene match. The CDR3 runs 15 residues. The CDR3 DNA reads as TGTGCCAGCAGCAAGGACAGGGTTGGATATCAGCCCCAGCATTTT. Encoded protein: CASSKDRVGYQPQHF.

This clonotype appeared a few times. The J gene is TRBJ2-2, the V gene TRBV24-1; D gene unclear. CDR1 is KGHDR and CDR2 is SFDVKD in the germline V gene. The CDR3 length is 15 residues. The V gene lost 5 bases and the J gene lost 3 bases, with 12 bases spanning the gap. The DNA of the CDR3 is TGTGCCACCAGTGCCCTATCGGCCCACACCGGGGAGCTGTTTTTT. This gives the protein CATSALSAHTGELFF.

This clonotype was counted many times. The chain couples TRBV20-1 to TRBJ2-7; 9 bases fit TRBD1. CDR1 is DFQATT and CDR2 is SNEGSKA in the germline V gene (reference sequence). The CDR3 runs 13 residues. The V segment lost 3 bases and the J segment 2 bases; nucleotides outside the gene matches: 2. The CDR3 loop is CSARGTGTYEQYF. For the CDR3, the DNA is TGCAGTGCTAGGGGGACAGGGACCTACGAGCAGTACTTC.

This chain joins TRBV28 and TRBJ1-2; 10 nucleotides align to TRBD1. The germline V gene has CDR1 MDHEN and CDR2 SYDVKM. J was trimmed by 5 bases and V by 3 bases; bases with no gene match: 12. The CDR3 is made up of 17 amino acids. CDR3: CASSFSTGGPHPYGYTF. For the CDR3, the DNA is TGTGCCAGCAGTTTCTCGACAGGGGGCCCGCACCCGTATGGCTACACCTTC.

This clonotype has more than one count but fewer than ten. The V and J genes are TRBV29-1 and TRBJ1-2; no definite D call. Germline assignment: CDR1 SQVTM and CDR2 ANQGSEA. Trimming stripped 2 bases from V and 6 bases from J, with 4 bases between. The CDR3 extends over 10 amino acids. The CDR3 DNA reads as TGCAGCGTTGAAAAGGATGGCTACACCTTC. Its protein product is CSVEKDGYTF.